This entry features one TCR beta chain sequence. This sample was included in a study of cytomegalovirus exposure and HLA in healthy donors. The CDR3 spans 16 residues. Deletions cut 8 bases from V and 1 base from J, with 20 bases between. Germline V gene sequence: CDR1 MNHEY, CDR2 SMNVEV (reference sequence). PCR involved 60 Vbeta and 13 Jbeta primers. Repertoires were generated with immunoSEQ multiplex PCR, while TCRdb's copy carries only in-frame clones and drops some. The top ten hold roughly 2.6% of the sample, which has approximately 160,000 clones, 77% seen once. The material sequenced was PBMCs. The chain links TRBV27 to TRBJ1-1; maybe TRBD1 (6 bases). The sequence derives from a woman aged 40 to 49 in good health and CMV-seropositive. This CDR3 reads CASLGDTRTANTEAFF. The CDR3 nucleotides are TGTGCCAGCCTCGGGGACACCCGGACGGCGAACACTGAAGCTTTCTTT.